Shown below are 6 T cell receptor beta chains from a single sample sequenced in a study of T-cell memory formation after mild COVID-19. One entry per CDR3 protein results from TCRdb running MiXCR on the 5' RACE reads. Of some 210,000 distinct CDR3 sequences in the sample, roughly a tenth are singletons; the top ten hold just over 3%. Source material: PBMCs or a T cell subset sorted from them (not recorded which). These receptors all come from a young man who had mild COVID-19 (a few samples of this study predate the infection). Cell type and time point are not known.

The chain employs TRBV7-9 and TRBJ1-4, with TRBD1 as a possible D gene (6 bases). Germline V gene data show CDR1 as SEHNR and CDR2 as FQNEAQ (reference sequence). The CDR3 loop spans 15 amino acids. The V end lost 5 bases, the J end lost 8 bases, and 18 bases lay between the germline ends. This CDR3 is CASSDPTGVREKLFF. The CDR3 region has the DNA TGTGCCAGCAGCGACCCGACAGGAGTAAGAGAAAAACTGTTTTTT.

This clonotype was seen ten or more times. The CDR3 nucleotides are TGTGCCAGCAGCCAAGGGGGCCAGTCGGACATTCAGTACTTC. Residues: CASSQGGQSDIQYF. The chain has TRBV4-2 and TRBJ2-4; D perhaps matches TRBD1 (5 bases). The CDR3 totals 14 residues. CDR1 is LGHNA and CDR2 is YNFKEQ in the germline V gene. Between the trimmed V and J ends, which lost 1 base and 8 bases, there was a span of 12 bases.

This clonotype was counted ten times or more. The J gene is TRBJ1-2, the V gene TRBV12-3 or TRBV12-4; unclear D gene. This CDR3 spans 11 amino acids. V gave up 3 bases and J gave up 8 bases, with 7 bases separating them. CDR3 residues: CASSFGEGYTF. The CDR3 DNA reads TGTGCCAGCAGTTTTGGCGAGGGCTACACCTTC.

The sample holds a few counts of this clonotype. The chain combines TRBV7-8 with TRBJ1-4; possibly TRBD1 for D (6 bases). Trimming stripped 5 bases from V and 8 bases from J, with 18 bases between. CDR1 is SGHVS, CDR2 FQNEAQ, per germline. The CDR3 loop spans 15 amino acids. This chain's CDR3 is CASSREPDRGEKLFF. The CDR3 DNA reads TGTGCCAGCAGCAGAGAGCCGGACAGAGGGGAAAAACTGTTTTTT.

The chain uses TRBV7-3 and TRBJ2-5, with 11 positions matching TRBD2. This CDR3 comprises 14 residues. Germline trimming cut 3 bases from V and 6 bases from J; bases unmatched to any gene: 3. The V gene's germline CDR1 is SGHTA and CDR2 FQGTGA. Written as DNA, the CDR3 is TGTGCCAGCAGCTTTAGCGGGGGGGGCCAGACCCAGTACTTC. It specifies CASSFSGGGQTQYF.

This clonotype was counted many times. The rearrangement uses TRBV7-2 and TRBJ2-1, with 9 bases identical to TRBD1. The V gene end was trimmed by 5 bases and the J gene end by 6 bases; junction bases not matched to a gene: 8. The CDR3 length is 15 residues. CDR1 and CDR2 (germline): SGHTA, FQGNSA. The CDR3 is CASSRDRDRANEQFF. CDR3 nucleotide sequence: TGTGCCAGCAGCCGTGACCGGGACAGGGCCAATGAGCAGTTCTTC.